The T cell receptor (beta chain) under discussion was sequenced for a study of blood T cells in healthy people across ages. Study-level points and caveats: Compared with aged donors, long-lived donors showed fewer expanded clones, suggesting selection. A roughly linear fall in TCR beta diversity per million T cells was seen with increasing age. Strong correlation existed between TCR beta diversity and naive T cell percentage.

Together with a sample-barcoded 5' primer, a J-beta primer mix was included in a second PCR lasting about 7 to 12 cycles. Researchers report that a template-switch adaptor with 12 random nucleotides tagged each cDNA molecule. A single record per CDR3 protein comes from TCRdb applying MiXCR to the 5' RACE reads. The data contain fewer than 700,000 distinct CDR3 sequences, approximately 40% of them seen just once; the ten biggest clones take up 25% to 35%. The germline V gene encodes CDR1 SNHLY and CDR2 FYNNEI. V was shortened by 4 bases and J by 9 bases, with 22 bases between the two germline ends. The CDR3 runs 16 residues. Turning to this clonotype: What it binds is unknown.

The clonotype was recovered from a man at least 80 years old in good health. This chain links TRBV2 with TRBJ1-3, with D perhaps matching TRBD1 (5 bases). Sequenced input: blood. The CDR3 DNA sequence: TGTGCCAGCAGTGTCCTGCCGACAGTCCTTCGGGGCACCATATATTTT. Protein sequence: CASSVLPTVLRGTIYF.